The next 20 T cell receptor beta chains were all read from a single sample in a study of neurological immune-mediated disorders. TCRdb independently ran MiXCR on the 5' RACE reads; one entry per CDR3 protein. The table includes approximately 53,000 distinct CDR3 sequences, about 9.1% detected once. Time point in this sample: longitudinal time-point 1 (baseline). The sample taken for sequencing was PBMCs. The receptors shown here come from a middle-aged woman in good health.

This clonotype has ten or more counts. This chain joins TRBV7-2 and TRBJ2-7; D unresolved. V was pared by 1 base and J by 4 bases, with 11 bases between. CDR1 and CDR2 (germline): SGHTA, FQGNSA. CDR3 length: 14 residues. The chain's CDR3 is CASSLEGERYEQYF. CDR3 DNA: TGTGCCAGCAGCTTAGAGGGCGAACGGTACGAGCAGTACTTC.

This clonotype has a count of ten or more. The chain uses TRBV5-1 and TRBJ2-2; D is unresolved. Trimming left V 0 bases short and J 2 bases short, with 8 bases between. The CDR3 has 15 residues. From germline, CDR1 is SGHRS and CDR2 YFSETQ. DNA for the CDR3: TGCGCCAGCAGCTTGGCCGAGACAAACACCGGGGAGCTGTTTTTT. It specifies CASSLAETNTGELFF.

The chain carries TRBV6-5 and TRBJ1-4; perhaps TRBD1 as D (6 bases). The V gene lost 2 bases and the J gene lost 0 bases, with 13 bases spanning the gap. Germline V CDR1 and CDR2: MNHEY, SVGAGI. CDR3 size: 17 residues. The CDR3 here is CASSYGDTAATNEKLFF. CDR3 bases: TGTGCCAGCAGTTACGGGGACACGGCTGCAACTAATGAAAAACTGTTTTTT.

As regards this clonotype: An end of the junction differs from the germline gene, which may be a read error. The rearrangement joins TRBV24-1 to TRBJ2-5, with D possibly being TRBD2 (5 bases). This CDR3 has 15 residues. Germline CDR1 and CDR2: KGHDR and SFDVKD. CDR3 loop: CATSDAATLRETQYF. The CDR3 region has the DNA TGTGCCACCAGTGATGCGGCCACCCTGAGGGAGACGCAGTACTTC.

This clonotype has ten or more counts. The CDR3 loop reads CASSFPKTGERAQHF. In DNA, the CDR3 is TGTGCCAGCAGTTTTCCTAAGACAGGAGAAAGGGCCCAGCATTTT. The chain employs TRBV12-3 or TRBV12-4 and TRBJ1-5; possible D gene TRBD1, 6 bases. CDR3 length: 15 residues. Deletions cut 3 bases from V and 11 bases from J, with 20 bases between.

This clonotype was seen ten or more times. The CDR3 region has the DNA TGTGCCAGCAGTTACGGGACAGTTACATTCGATGAGCAGTTCTTC. It is translated as CASSYGTVTFDEQFF. The rearrangement joins TRBV6-5 to TRBJ2-1; 7 bases are shared with TRBD1. Losses at the gene ends were 2 bases for V and 8 bases for J; bases not matched to a gene: 9. This CDR3 has 15 residues. Germline V gene data show CDR1 as MNHEY and CDR2 as SVGAGI.

About this clonotype itself: The junction departs from germline at one end; a sequencing error may be responsible. The chain has TRBV27 and TRBJ1-2, with a weak D call TRBD1 (6 bases). The CDR3 loop spans 15 amino acids. Per germline, CDR1 MNHEY and CDR2 SMNVEV (reference sequence). Here the CDR3 DNA reads TGTGCCGGCAGTTCGTCCCCCGACAGGCAGCATGGCTACACCTTC. Its translation: CAGSSSPDRQHGYTF.

This clonotype has a count of ten or more. The V gene is TRBV20-1, the J gene TRBJ2-3; D remains ambiguous. V was pared by 5 bases and J by 1 base, with 10 bases between. There are 13 residues in the CDR3. Germline V gives CDR1 DFQATT, CDR2 SNEGSKA (reference sequence). CDR3 sequence (DNA): TGCAGTGCTCCGGAGTCGGGCACAGATACGCAGTATTTT. It translates to CSAPESGTDTQYF.

This clonotype was detected ten times or more. V gene TRBV5-6 combines with J gene TRBJ1-2; D remains unclear. The CDR3 totals 19 residues. The germline V and J ends were trimmed by 1 base and 0 bases, with 22 bases remaining between them. In germline, CDR1 is SGHDT, CDR2 YYEEEE. The CDR3 DNA is TGTGCCAGCAGCTTGACCCTGCTTTGGAGGGATTTGCCTAACTATGGCTACACCTTC. Amino acid sequence: CASSLTLLWRDLPNYGYTF.

This clonotype was recorded at least ten times. The chain links TRBV20-1 to TRBJ1-1; D remains ambiguous. V lost 6 bases and J 5 bases, leaving 13 bases between the germline ends. Per the germline V gene, CDR1 is DFQATT and CDR2 is SNEGSKA (reference sequence). The CDR3 is 12 residues long. In DNA, the CDR3 is TGCAGTGCCCGGCCCTCGGATACTGAAGCTTTCTTT. Translating gives CSARPSDTEAFF.

This clonotype was seen many times. The chain links TRBV2 to TRBJ1-2; 9 bases are a match to TRBD1. CDR3 size: 15 residues. The ends lost 4 bases at V and 9 bases at J; junction bases unmatched: 12. Germline values: CDR1 SNHLY, CDR2 FYNNEI. CDR3: CASSVNRGQSGSYTF. CDR3 bases: TGTGCCAGCAGTGTTAACAGGGGGCAATCCGGGAGCTACACCTTC. The full variable domain, in which reference TRBV2 and TRBJ1-2 provide the parts outside the CDR3, is EPEVTQTPSHQVTQMGQEVILRCVPISNHLYFYWYRQILGQKVEFLVSFYNNEISEKSEIFDDQFSVERPDGSNFTLKIRSTKLEDSAMYFCASSVNRGQSGSYTFGSGTRLTVV.

In the case of this clonotype: Relative to the germline gene, one junction end is altered; a read error may explain this. The V call is TRBV7-7, the J call TRBJ2-7; 7 nucleotides agree with TRBD1. The germline gives CDR1 SSHAT, CDR2 FNYEAQ (reference sequence). The CDR3 extends over 14 amino acids. CDR3 loop: CASSLGTGVGEQYF. The CDR3 DNA reads TGTGCTAGCAGCTTAGGCACAGGGGTAGGTGAGCAGTACTTC.

There are many counts of this clonotype. The chain couples TRBV2 to TRBJ2-1, with D perhaps assigned TRBD1 or TRBD2 (5 bases each). V dropped 6 bases and J dropped 15 bases, with 24 bases sitting between them. The CDR3 consists of 14 residues. Germline CDR1 reads SNHLY; CDR2 reads FYNNEI. The CDR3 loop reads CASRGDGGPGASFF. The CDR3 DNA reads as TGTGCCAGCAGGGGGGACGGCGGGCCGGGCGCTTCGTTCTTC.

This clonotype came up many times. This chain connects TRBV20-1 to TRBJ1-2; 7 bases are a match to TRBD1. The CDR3 covers 13 residues. CDR1 and CDR2 from the germline V gene are DFQATT and SNEGSKA (reference sequence). V dropped 5 bases and J dropped 4; count of bases not matched to a gene: 7. This CDR3 is CSAPQGTGYGYTF. CDR3 DNA sequence: TGCAGTGCTCCACAGGGGACGGGCTATGGCTACACCTTC.

This clonotype appeared many times. This chain uses TRBV29-1 with TRBJ2-3; D is unclear. The CDR3 is 11 amino acids. With 7 bases removed from V and 4 bases from J, the gap between germline ends came to 9 bases. Looked up from germline, CDR1 is SQVTM and CDR2 is ANQGSEA. The CDR3 loop reads CSAGEADTQYF. The CDR3 bases are TGCAGCGCTGGAGAGGCAGATACGCAGTATTTT.

In its sample, this clonotype was seen many times. The chain couples TRBV7-2 to TRBJ1-1; D may be TRBD1 (6 bases). In germline, CDR1 is SGHTA, CDR2 FQGNSA. Trimming cost V 5 bases and J 4 bases, with 14 bases left between them. The CDR3 covers 14 residues. The CDR3 DNA reads as TGTGCCAGCAGCGTAAACAGGGTTGGCACTGAAGCTTTCTTT. Translating it yields CASSVNRVGTEAFF.

This clonotype appeared many times. The rearrangement uses TRBV12-3 or TRBV12-4 and TRBJ1-2; D is ambiguous. This CDR3 has 13 amino acids. With 1 base removed from V and 4 bases from J, the gap between germline ends came to 7 bases. CDR3: CASSLGYFYGYTF. The CDR3 coding sequence is TGTGCCAGCAGTTTAGGGTACTTCTATGGCTACACCTTC.

This clonotype has a count of ten or more. This chain joins TRBV3-1 and TRBJ2-7, with D tentatively TRBD1 or TRBD2 (5 bases each). The CDR3 runs 12 residues. Germline CDR1 LGHDT, CDR2 YNNKEL (reference sequence). V was cut by 5 bases and J by 7 bases, with 12 bases left in between. CDR3 residues: CASSVRDGEQYF. The CDR3 nucleotides read TGTGCCAGCAGCGTCCGGGACGGAGAGCAGTACTTC.

There are many counts of this clonotype. The rearrangement links TRBV6-5 to TRBJ2-1; possible D gene TRBD2, 7 bases. Germline CDR1 reads MNHEY; CDR2 reads SVGAGI. The CDR3 sequence is 11 residues long. Trimming shortened V by 8 bases and J by 12 bases, and 14 bases separated the two germline ends. CDR3 protein: CASGEGDRQFF. The DNA of the CDR3 is TGTGCCAGCGGGGAGGGGGATCGGCAGTTCTTC.

This clonotype was found many times. V and J are TRBV4-3 and TRBJ2-1; TRBD2 matches at 15 bases. V lost 1 base, J lost 7 bases, and 8 bases stayed unmatched. From germline, CDR1 is LGHNA and CDR2 YSLEER. The CDR3 sequence is 18 residues long. The CDR3 here is CASSQVPGLAGGPNEQFF. CDR3 coding DNA: TGCGCCAGCAGCCAAGTTCCAGGACTAGCGGGAGGGCCTAATGAGCAGTTCTTC.